This TCR beta chain stems from a study of blood T cells in healthy people across ages. This clonotype was counted only a few times. Using a J-beta primer mix together with a sample-barcoded 5' primer, a second PCR was run for about 6 to 12 cycles. In TCRdb, the 5' RACE reads were re-called with MiXCR into one record per CDR3 protein. The table lists 700,000 to 850,000 distinct CDR3 sequences, 53% of them singletons, with approximately 40% in the top ten. Trimming cost V 4 bases and J 4 bases; bases outside gene matches: 8. The CDR3 is made up of 14 amino acids. In germline, CDR1 is SGHRS, CDR2 YFSETQ.

What was sequenced was blood. The V and J genes are TRBV5-1 and TRBJ2-7, with 7 bases fitting TRBD2. This receptor was identified in a man at least 80 years old in good health. CDR3 residues: CASSRGTTFYEQYF. The CDR3 nucleotides read TGCGCCAGCAGCCGGGGGACTACATTTTACGAGCAGTACTTC.